The 24 T cell receptor beta chains presented below share a single source sample, sequenced in a study of cytomegalovirus exposure and HLA in healthy donors. The method was immunoSEQ multiplex PCR; TCRdb's version includes in-frame clones alone and lacks a portion of them. The sample carries 75,000 to 100,000 clones, approximately 96% recorded once. The specimen sequenced was PBMCs. The source is a man between 18 and 29 years old in good health and CMV-seronegative.

V usage is TRBV2 and J usage is TRBJ2-7; 10 bases fit TRBD2. Germline V gene lookup returns CDR1 SNHLY and CDR2 FYNNEI. The CDR3 spans 16 residues. V gave up 4 bases and J gave up 0 bases; unmatched junction bases: 6. The CDR3 loop reads CASSVVTSGPSYEQYV. The CDR3 nucleotides are TGTGCCAGCAGTGTGGTGACTAGCGGGCCCTCCTACGAGCAGTACGTC.

The table lists this clone with a count of one. The chain links TRBV7-7 to TRBJ2-3; D is possibly TRBD1 (5 bases). Germline V gene lookup returns CDR1 SSHAT and CDR2 FNYEAQ (reference sequence). The CDR3 runs 13 residues. As DNA, the CDR3 is TGTGCTAGCTCCTCAGGGAACACAGATACGCAGTATTTT. It is translated as CASSSGNTDTQYF.

This clone appeared once. The chain combines TRBV30 with TRBJ2-5; 9 bases fit TRBD1. The germline CDR1 and CDR2 sequences are GTSNPN and SVGIG (reference sequence). V lost 4 bases and J lost 1; bases outside the gene matches: 7. The CDR3 spans 15 residues. CDR3 protein: CAWIGTGTGQETQYF. The DNA of the CDR3 is TGTGCCTGGATAGGGACAGGGACGGGCCAAGAGACCCAGTACTTC.

This clone appeared a single time. The V gene is TRBV25-1, the J gene TRBJ2-1; 11 nucleotides agree with TRBD1. Germline V gene sequence: CDR1 MGHDK, CDR2 SYGVNS. The CDR3 has 15 amino acids. The junction had 7 bases not matched to a gene; V was cut back by 6 bases and J by 6 bases. The CDR3 nucleotides read TGTGCCAGCAGACAATCTGGACAGGGGGCCAATGAGCAGTTCTTC. This translates into CASRQSGQGANEQFF.

This sequence joins TRBV4-1 and TRBJ2-7, with D perhaps matching TRBD1 (6 bases). From germline, CDR1 is MGHRA and CDR2 YSYEKL. V was trimmed by 1 base and J by 3 bases, leaving 13 bases between them. The CDR3 contains 15 residues. CDR3 sequence: CASSQAGTPDYEQYF. CDR3 bases: TGCGCCAGCAGCCAAGCCGGGACACCAGACTACGAGCAGTACTTC.

V usage is TRBV5-1 and J usage is TRBJ2-6; D perhaps matches TRBD2 (5 bases). From germline, CDR1 is SGHRS and CDR2 YFSETQ. This CDR3 has 16 residues. The V and J ends lost 0 bases and 2 bases respectively, with 9 bases between them. The DNA for the CDR3 is TGCGCCAGCAGCTTGGCAGCCGGGGCTGGGGCCAACGTCCTGACTTTC. Its protein is CASSLAAGAGANVLTF.

The chain joins TRBV19 to TRBJ1-5; possible D gene TRBD1, 5 bases. CDR3 length equals 14 residues. The V and J ends lost 7 bases and 4 bases respectively, with 14 bases between them. Germline V gene data show CDR1 as LNHDA and CDR2 as SQIVND (reference sequence). CDR3 nucleotides: TGTGCCAGTACCTCCTGGGGGGGGAATCAGCCCCAGCATTTT. Translation gives CASTSWGGNQPQHF.

This clone has a single count. The chain employs TRBV4-3 and TRBJ1-2, with D maybe TRBD1 (6 bases). Germline values: CDR1 LGHNA, CDR2 YSLEER. V lost 4 bases and J 6 bases, leaving 15 bases between the germline ends. The CDR3 loop spans 14 amino acids. The CDR3 DNA is TGCGCCAGCAGCCCGCAATACAGGGATCATGGCTACACCTTC. It translates to CASSPQYRDHGYTF.

The chain links TRBV25-1 to TRBJ2-6, with D perhaps TRBD1 (5 bases). Trimming shortened V by 3 bases and J by 5 bases, and 20 bases separated the two germline ends. The CDR3 sequence is 18 residues long. Looked up from germline, CDR1 is MGHDK and CDR2 is SYGVNS. This chain's CDR3 is CASSERLTGQSRANVLTF. The DNA for the CDR3 is TGTGCCAGCAGTGAGCGTTTAACTGGACAAAGTCGGGCCAACGTCCTGACTTTC.

This clone has just one count. The chain uses TRBV18 and TRBJ1-5; TRBD1 might be the D (5 bases). V was trimmed by 2 bases and J by 4 bases, leaving 12 bases between them. Germline V gene data show CDR1 as KGHSH and CDR2 as LQKENI. CDR3 length equals 15 residues. Here the CDR3 reads CASSPGGVGNQPQHF. The CDR3, as DNA: TGTGCCAGCTCACCAGGAGGGGTTGGTAATCAGCCCCAGCATTTT.

The chain employs TRBV4-1 and TRBJ2-3; 13 bases align to TRBD2. Germline V lookup: CDR1 MGHRA, CDR2 YSYEKL. This CDR3 is built from 17 residues. The junction had 9 bases not matched to a gene; V was cut back by 4 bases and J by 5 bases. The CDR3 DNA reads TGCGCCAGCAGCCTCCTACTAGCGGGAGGGCCGTTAGATACGCAGTATTTT. Translated: CASSLLLAGGPLDTQYF.

The chain uses TRBV2 and TRBJ2-7; D unresolved. V shed 4 bases and J shed 0 bases, with 7 bases lying between them. The length of the CDR3 is 13 residues. CDR1 SNHLY and CDR2 FYNNEI come from the germline V gene. DNA of the CDR3: TGTGCCAGCAGTGGCAGCGACTCCTACGAGCAGTACTTC. Its protein is CASSGSDSYEQYF.

The chain combines TRBV6-6 with TRBJ1-5; 7 bases are a match to TRBD1. Per germline, CDR1 MNHNY and CDR2 SVGAGI (reference sequence). The CDR3 spans 15 residues. Germline trimming cut 6 bases from V and 2 bases from J; bases unmatched to any gene: 7. Here the CDR3 DNA reads TGTGCCAGCAGGGAAACAGGGGATGGCAATCAGCCCCAGCATTTT. Residues: CASRETGDGNQPQHF.

The CDR3 loop reads CASSLWGQGGGYTF. As DNA, the CDR3 is TGTGCCAGCAGTTTATGGGGGCAGGGGGGAGGCTACACCTTC. V usage is TRBV27 and J usage is TRBJ1-2; 7 bases are a match to TRBD1. Per germline, CDR1 MNHEY and CDR2 SMNVEV (reference sequence). Unmatched junction bases numbered 7, after V lost 1 base and J lost 8 bases. This CDR3 spans 14 amino acids.

This clone showed up just once. This rearrangement joins TRBV27 to TRBJ2-2, with TRBD2 matching 11 bases. The germline V gene has CDR1 MNHEY and CDR2 SMNVEV (reference sequence). The CDR3 is 16 residues long. Trimming cost V 5 bases and J 6 bases; bases outside gene matches: 8. The CDR3 loop reads CASSLAGGSGAGELFF. The DNA for the CDR3 is TGTGCCAGCAGTCTAGCGGGAGGTTCGGGAGCCGGGGAGCTGTTTTTT.

The chain links TRBV7-9 to TRBJ1-2; the match to TRBD1 covers 9 bases. The CDR3 covers 12 residues. Germline V gives CDR1 SEHNR, CDR2 FQNEAQ (reference sequence). J gave up 11 bases and V 2 bases, and 3 bases lay outside the gene matches. CDR3 DNA sequence: TGTGCCAGCAGCTTACCGGGACAGGGTTACACCTTC. It encodes CASSLPGQGYTF.

This sequence joins TRBV11-1 and TRBJ1-2, with D possibly matching TRBD1 (5 bases). V gave up 0 bases and J gave up 9 bases, with 17 bases separating them. This CDR3 comprises 15 residues. The V gene's germline CDR1 is SGHAT and CDR2 FQDESV (reference sequence). The chain's CDR3 is CASSLAGRVVERYTF. CDR3 bases: TGTGCCAGCAGCTTAGCGGGCAGGGTAGTTGAACGCTACACCTTC.

The chain couples TRBV9 to TRBJ1-3; D remains ambiguous. This CDR3 spans 17 amino acids. CDR1 is SGDLS and CDR2 is YYNGEE in the germline V gene. V was shortened by 0 bases and J by 4 bases, with 17 bases between the two germline ends. This CDR3 is CASSVGVGLQAGNTIYF. The CDR3 region has the DNA TGTGCCAGCAGCGTAGGAGTTGGCCTCCAGGCGGGAAACACCATATATTTT.

J is TRBJ2-7 and V is TRBV5-4, with D perhaps matching TRBD2 (6 bases). This CDR3 has 15 amino acids. Deletions cut 0 bases from V and 4 bases from J, with 14 bases between. Germline CDR1 SGHNT, CDR2 YYREEE (reference sequence). CDR3 nucleotide sequence: TGTGCCAGCAGCTTGGGGCCCATTGGGGGGTACGAGCAGTACGTC. This encodes CASSLGPIGGYEQYV.

This chain joins TRBV7-2 and TRBJ1-1; possibly TRBD1 for D (5 bases). The germline V and J ends were trimmed by 5 bases and 3 bases, with 10 bases remaining between them. Germline assignment: CDR1 SGHTA and CDR2 FQGNSA. This CDR3 has 13 residues. The CDR3 protein is CASSPDRYTEAFF. The CDR3 DNA reads TGTGCCAGCAGCCCCGACAGATACACTGAAGCTTTCTTT.

The chain carries TRBV28 and TRBJ2-3; perhaps TRBD2 as D (6 bases). With 5 bases removed from V and 1 base from J, the gap between germline ends came to 16 bases. CDR3 length: 16 residues. Per the germline V gene, CDR1 is MDHEN and CDR2 is SYDVKM. CDR3 amino acids: CASSGGGRSRTDTQYF. The CDR3 bases are TGTGCCAGCAGTGGCGGAGGGCGTAGCCGCACAGATACGCAGTATTTT.

This rearrangement joins TRBV7-9 to TRBJ1-5, with D perhaps matching TRBD1 (5 bases). V shed 5 bases and J shed 3 bases, with 14 bases lying between them. Germline assignment: CDR1 SEHNR and CDR2 FQNEAQ (reference sequence). The CDR3 has 15 residues. The CDR3 DNA reads as TGTGCCAGCAGCGCCGCCGGACACCCCAATCAGCCCCAGCATTTT. This sequence encodes CASSAAGHPNQPQHF. Full variable domain (missing parts from reference TRBV7-9 and TRBJ1-5): DTGVSQNPRHKITKRGQNVTFRCDPISEHNRLYWYRQTLGQGPEFLTYFQNEAQLEKSRLLSDRFSAERPKGSFSTLEIQRTEQGDSAMYLCASSAAGHPNQPQHFGDGTRLSIL.

This clone was recorded only once. The J gene is TRBJ2-1, the V gene TRBV19; 8 nucleotides agree with TRBD2. The CDR3 is 17 residues long. Losses at the gene ends were 4 bases for V and 5 bases for J; bases not matched to a gene: 13. Germline V lookup: CDR1 LNHDA, CDR2 SQIVND (reference sequence). DNA for the CDR3: TGTGCCAGTAGTACTAACTCCAGACTAGCGCCGAACAATGAGCAGTTCTTC. Translation: CASSTNSRLAPNNEQFF.

The chain combines TRBV11-3 with TRBJ2-1; the D gene is possibly TRBD2 (6 bases). The germline V gene has CDR1 SGHNT and CDR2 YENEEA. The V end lost 0 bases, the J end lost 7 bases, and 13 bases lay between the germline ends. The CDR3 is 15 residues long. CDR3 sequence reads: CASSLEARGGNEQFF. The CDR3 DNA reads TGTGCCAGCAGCTTAGAGGCCCGGGGAGGAAATGAGCAGTTCTTC.